These T cell receptor beta chains were read from a single sample in a study of regulatory T cells in long-lasting Graves disease. Using its own MiXCR run on the multiplex PCR reads, TCRdb lists one record per CDR3 protein. The sample yields approximately 380,000 distinct CDR3 sequences, less than 25% seen once. The specimen comprised peripheral blood mononuclear cells (PBMCs), sampled when the disease was refractory, from a patient treated with antithyroid drugs. Source of these receptors: a female donor with Graves disease. The CDR3 runs from the conserved cysteine through the conserved F or W. The D gene is left open where the match is weak. Size is stated for part of the rows, as once, few or many counts, or as a class when the clone is expanded.

j_gene | d_gene | abundance | v_gene | CDR3aa | CDR3nt
TRBJ1-1 | . | many | TRBV18 | CASSPGSLGMNTEAFF | TGTGCCAGCTCACCAGGTAGTTTGGGCATGAACACTGAAGCTTTCTTT
TRBJ2-2 | . | many | TRBV28 | CASSLFGLTSTGELFF | TGTGCCAGCAGTTTATTTGGCCTTACGAGTACCGGGGAGCTGTTTTTT
TRBJ1-1 | . | many | TRBV12-3/TRBV12-4 | CASSLRGTEAFF | TGTGCCAGCAGTTTAAGGGGCACTGAAGCTTTCTTT
TRBJ2-6 | . | . | TRBV6-1 | CASSTASGANVLTF | TGTGCCAGCAGTACAGCTTCTGGGGCCAACGTCCTGACTTTC
TRBJ2-5 | . | few | TRBV25-1 | CASSPPGGAKTQYF | TGTGCCAGCAGTCCCCCGGGCGGGGCGAAGACCCAGTACTTC
TRBJ1-5 | TRBD1 | few | TRBV6-2/TRBV6-3 | CASSVTGLSNQPQHF | TGTGCCAGCAGTGTGACAGGGCTTAGCAATCAGCCCCAGCATTTT
TRBJ1-5 | . | . | TRBV20-1 | CSARGALQSRGNQPQHF | TGCAGTGCTAGAGGGGCCCTTCAGAGTAGGGGTAATCAGCCCCAGCATTTT
TRBJ2-7 | . | many | TRBV28 | CASSLWDTYEQYF | TGTGCCAGCAGTTTATGGGATACCTACGAGCAGTACTTC
TRBJ2-5 | . | . | TRBV6-5 | CASSYSNDRETQYF | TGTGCCAGCAGTTACTCGAATGACAGAGAGACCCAGTACTTC
TRBJ1-6 | TRBD1 | many | TRBV12-3/TRBV12-4 | CASSLGTGSSPLHF | TGTGCCAGCAGTTTGGGGACAGGGAGTTCACCCCTCCACTTT
TRBJ1-5 | TRBD1 | few | TRBV9 | CASSVGTGANQPQHF | TGTGCCAGCAGCGTAGGGACAGGGGCTAATCAGCCCCAGCATTTT
TRBJ2-7 | TRBD1 | few | TRBV29-1 | CSVVTGGSYEQYF | TGCAGCGTTGTTACAGGGGGGTCCTACGAGCAGTACTTC
TRBJ2-3 | . | once | TRBV5-1 | CASSFYPGADTQYF | TGCGCCAGCAGCTTCTATCCGGGGGCAGATACGCAGTATTTT
TRBJ2-5 | TRBD1 | . | TRBV30 | CAWSTRDRGDVTQYF | TGTGCCTGGAGTACCCGGGACAGGGGTGATGTGACCCAGTACTTC
TRBJ1-2 | . | many | TRBV6-2/TRBV6-3 | CASSYTGDYGYTF | TGTGCCAGCAGTTACACAGGCGACTATGGCTACACCTTC
TRBJ2-7 | . | few | TRBV11-2 | CASSLGLGDLYF | TGTGCCAGCAGCTTAGGTCTCGGGGATCTGTACTTC
TRBJ2-5 | . | . | TRBV5-6 | CASRKAGRQETQYF | TGTGCCAGCAGAAAGGCGGGACGACAAGAGACCCAGTACTTC
TRBJ1-2 | TRBD1 | many | TRBV28 | CASSLLAEEGGGQAGGYTF | TGTGCCAGCAGTCTCTTAGCGGAAGAAGGAGGGGGCCAGGCTGGTGGCTACACCTTC
TRBJ2-7 | TRBD1 | many | TRBV20-1 | CSARGDRQTYEQYF | TGCAGTGCTAGGGGGGACAGGCAAACCTACGAGCAGTACTTC
TRBJ1-2 | TRBD1 | many | TRBV30 | CAWRRTGNYGYTF | TGTGCCTGGAGGCGGACAGGGAACTATGGCTACACCTTC
TRBJ2-7 | TRBD1 | . | TRBV6-1 | CASSSRRDRATYEQYF | TGTGCCAGCAGTAGCCGACGGGACAGGGCGACATACGAGCAGTACTTC